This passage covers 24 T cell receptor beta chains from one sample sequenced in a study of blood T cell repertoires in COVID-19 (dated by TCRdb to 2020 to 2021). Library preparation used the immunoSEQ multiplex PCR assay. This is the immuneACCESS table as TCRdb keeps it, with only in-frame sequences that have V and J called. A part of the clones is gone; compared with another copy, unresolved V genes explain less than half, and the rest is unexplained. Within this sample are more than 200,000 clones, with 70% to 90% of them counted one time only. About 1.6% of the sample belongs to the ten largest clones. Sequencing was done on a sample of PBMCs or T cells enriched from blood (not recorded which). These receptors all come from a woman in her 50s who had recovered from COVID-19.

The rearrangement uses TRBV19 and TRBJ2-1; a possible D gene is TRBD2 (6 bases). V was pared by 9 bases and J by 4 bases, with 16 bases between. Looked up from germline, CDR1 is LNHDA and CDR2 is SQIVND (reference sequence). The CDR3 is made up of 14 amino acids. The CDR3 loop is CASSREWRYNEQFF. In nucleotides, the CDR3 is TGTGCCAGCAGTCGGGAGTGGCGGTACAATGAGCAGTTCTTC.

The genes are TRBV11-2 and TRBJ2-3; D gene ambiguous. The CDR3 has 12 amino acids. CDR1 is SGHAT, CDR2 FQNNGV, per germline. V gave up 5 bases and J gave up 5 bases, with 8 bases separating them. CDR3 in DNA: TGTGCCAGCAGCCACCCCGGAGATACGCAGTATTTT. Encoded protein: CASSHPGDTQYF.

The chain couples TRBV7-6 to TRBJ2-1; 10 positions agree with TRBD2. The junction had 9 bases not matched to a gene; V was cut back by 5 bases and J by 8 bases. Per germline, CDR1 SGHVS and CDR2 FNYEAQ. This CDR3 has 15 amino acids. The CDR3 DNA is TGTGCCAGCAGCCAAACCGGGACTAGCGCTCATGAGCAGTTCTTC. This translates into CASSQTGTSAHEQFF.

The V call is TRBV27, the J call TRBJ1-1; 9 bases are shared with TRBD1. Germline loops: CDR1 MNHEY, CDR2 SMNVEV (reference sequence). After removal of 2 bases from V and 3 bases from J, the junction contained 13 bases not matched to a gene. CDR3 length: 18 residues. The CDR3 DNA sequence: TGTGCCAGCAGTTTAACCTCCGGGACAGGGTATGTGTACACTGAAGCTTTCTTT. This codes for CASSLTSGTGYVYTEAFF.

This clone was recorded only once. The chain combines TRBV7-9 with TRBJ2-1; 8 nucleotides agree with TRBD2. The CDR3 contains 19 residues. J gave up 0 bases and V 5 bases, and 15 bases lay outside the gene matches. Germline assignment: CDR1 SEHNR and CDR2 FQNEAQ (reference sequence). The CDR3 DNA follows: TGTGCCAGCAGCCCGACTAGCGCCCGAACTGAAAGCTCCTACAATGAGCAGTTCTTC. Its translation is CASSPTSARTESSYNEQFF.

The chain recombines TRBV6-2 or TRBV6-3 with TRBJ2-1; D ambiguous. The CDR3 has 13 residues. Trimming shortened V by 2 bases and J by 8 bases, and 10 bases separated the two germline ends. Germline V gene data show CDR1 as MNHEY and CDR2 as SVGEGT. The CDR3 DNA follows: TGTGCCAGCAGTTACGGAGACGTCGATGAGCAGTTCTTC. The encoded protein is CASSYGDVDEQFF.

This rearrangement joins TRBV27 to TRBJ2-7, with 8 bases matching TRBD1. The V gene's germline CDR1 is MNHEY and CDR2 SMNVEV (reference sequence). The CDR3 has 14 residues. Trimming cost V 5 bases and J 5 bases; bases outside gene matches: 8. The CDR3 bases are TGTGCCAGCAGTCTGGACAGGGCAAGGGACGAGCAGTACTTC. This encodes CASSLDRARDEQYF.

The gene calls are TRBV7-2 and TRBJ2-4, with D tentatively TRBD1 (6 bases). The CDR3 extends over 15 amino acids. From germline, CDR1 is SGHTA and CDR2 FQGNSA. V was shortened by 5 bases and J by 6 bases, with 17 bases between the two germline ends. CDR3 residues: CASSPTGQTSNIQYF. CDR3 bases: TGTGCCAGCAGCCCAACCGGACAGACCTCAAACATTCAGTACTTC.

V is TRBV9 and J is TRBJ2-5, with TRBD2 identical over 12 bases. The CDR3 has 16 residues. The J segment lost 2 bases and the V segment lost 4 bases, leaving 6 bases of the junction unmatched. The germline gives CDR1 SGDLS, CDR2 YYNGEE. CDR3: CASSPEGTSGQETQYF. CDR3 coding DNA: TGTGCCAGCAGCCCCGAGGGGACTAGCGGGCAAGAGACCCAGTACTTC.

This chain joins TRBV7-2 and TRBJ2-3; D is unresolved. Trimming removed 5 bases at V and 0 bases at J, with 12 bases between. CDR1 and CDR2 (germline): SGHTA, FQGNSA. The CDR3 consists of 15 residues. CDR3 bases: TGTGCCAGCAGCCCCGGTGGAGCCAGCACAGATACGCAGTATTTT. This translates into CASSPGGASTDTQYF.

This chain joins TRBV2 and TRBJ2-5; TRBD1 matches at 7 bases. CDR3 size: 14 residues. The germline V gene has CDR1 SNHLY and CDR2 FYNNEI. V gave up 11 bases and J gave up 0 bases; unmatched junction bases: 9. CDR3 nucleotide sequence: TGTGCCGGAAGACAGGGATCGTACCAAGAGACCCAGTACTTC. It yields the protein CAGRQGSYQETQYF.

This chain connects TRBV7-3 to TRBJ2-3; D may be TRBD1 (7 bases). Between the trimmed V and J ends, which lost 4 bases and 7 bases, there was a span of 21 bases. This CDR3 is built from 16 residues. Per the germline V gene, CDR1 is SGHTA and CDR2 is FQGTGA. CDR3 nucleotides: TGTGCCAGCAGCTCAGACAGGGAGGATCTACCGAATACGCAGTATTTT. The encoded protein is CASSSDREDLPNTQYF.

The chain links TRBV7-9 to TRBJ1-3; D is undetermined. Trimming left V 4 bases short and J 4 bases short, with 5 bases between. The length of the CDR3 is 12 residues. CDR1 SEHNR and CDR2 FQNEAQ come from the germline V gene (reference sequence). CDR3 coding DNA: TGTGCCAGCAGCTCTACGGGAAACACCATATATTTT. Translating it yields CASSSTGNTIYF.

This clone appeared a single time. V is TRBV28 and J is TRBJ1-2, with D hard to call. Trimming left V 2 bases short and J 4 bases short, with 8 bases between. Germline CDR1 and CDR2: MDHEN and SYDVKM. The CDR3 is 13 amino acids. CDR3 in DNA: TGTGCCAGCAGTTTACCGGGAGGCTATGGCTACACCTTC. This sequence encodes CASSLPGGYGYTF.

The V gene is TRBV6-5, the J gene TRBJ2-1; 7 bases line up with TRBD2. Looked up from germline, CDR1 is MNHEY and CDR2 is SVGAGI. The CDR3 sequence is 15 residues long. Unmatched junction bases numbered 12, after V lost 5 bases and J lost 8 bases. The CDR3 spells CASSRGSGKFDEQFF. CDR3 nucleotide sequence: TGTGCCAGCAGTCGAGGGAGCGGGAAATTCGATGAGCAGTTCTTC.

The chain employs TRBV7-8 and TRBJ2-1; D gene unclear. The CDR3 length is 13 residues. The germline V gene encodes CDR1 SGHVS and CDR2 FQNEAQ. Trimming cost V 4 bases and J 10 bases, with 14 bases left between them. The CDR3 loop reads CASSSILSGEQFF. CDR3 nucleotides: TGTGCCAGCAGCTCTATCTTGTCAGGAGAGCAGTTCTTC.

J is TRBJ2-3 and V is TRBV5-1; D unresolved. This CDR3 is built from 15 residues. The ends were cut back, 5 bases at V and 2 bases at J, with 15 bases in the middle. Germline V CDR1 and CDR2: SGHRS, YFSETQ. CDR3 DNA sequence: TGCGCCAGCAGATCGGGTGTGGCGGTCACAGATACGCAGTATTTT. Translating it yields CASRSGVAVTDTQYF.

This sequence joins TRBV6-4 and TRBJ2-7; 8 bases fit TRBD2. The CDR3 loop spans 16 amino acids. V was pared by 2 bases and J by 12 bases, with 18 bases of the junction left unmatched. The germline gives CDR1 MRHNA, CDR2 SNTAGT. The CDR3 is CASSDPSIQRELVRYF. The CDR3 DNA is TGTGCCAGCAGTGACCCCTCGATCCAGCGGGAGTTAGTTCGGTACTTC.

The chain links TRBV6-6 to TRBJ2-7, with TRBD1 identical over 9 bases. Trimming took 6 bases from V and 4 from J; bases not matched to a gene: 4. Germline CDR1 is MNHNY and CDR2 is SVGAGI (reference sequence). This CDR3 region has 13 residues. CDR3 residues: CASRPGQGYEQYF. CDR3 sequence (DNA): TGTGCCAGCAGGCCGGGACAGGGTTACGAGCAGTACTTC.

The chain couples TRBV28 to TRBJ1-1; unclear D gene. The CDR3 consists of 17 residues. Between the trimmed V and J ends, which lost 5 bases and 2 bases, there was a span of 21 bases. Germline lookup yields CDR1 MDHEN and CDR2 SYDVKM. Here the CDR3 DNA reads TGTGCCAGCAGTGCCATCGGCAGCGGATATACTAACACTGAAGCTTTCTTT. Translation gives CASSAIGSGYTNTEAFF.

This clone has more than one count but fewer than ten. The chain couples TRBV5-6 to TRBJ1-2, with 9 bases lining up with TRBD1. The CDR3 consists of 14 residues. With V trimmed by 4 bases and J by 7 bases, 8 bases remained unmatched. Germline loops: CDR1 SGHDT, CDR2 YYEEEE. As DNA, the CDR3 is TGTGCCAGCAGCGGGGACAGGGAAACCCGTGGCTACACCTTC. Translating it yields CASSGDRETRGYTF.

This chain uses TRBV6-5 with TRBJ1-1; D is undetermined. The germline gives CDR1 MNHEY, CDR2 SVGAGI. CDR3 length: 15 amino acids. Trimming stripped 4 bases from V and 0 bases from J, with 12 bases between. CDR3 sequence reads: CASSFGVVMNTEAFF. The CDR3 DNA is TGTGCCAGCAGTTTCGGGGTTGTGATGAACACTGAAGCTTTCTTT.

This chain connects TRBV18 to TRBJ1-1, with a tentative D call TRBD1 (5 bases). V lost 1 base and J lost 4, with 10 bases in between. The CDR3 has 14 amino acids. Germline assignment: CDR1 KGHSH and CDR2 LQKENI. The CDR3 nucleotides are TGTGCCAGCTCACCACTCGTCCAGGGCACTGAAGCTTTCTTT. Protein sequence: CASSPLVQGTEAFF. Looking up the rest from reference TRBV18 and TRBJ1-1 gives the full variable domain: NAGVMQNPRHLVRRRGQEARLRCSPMKGHSHVYWYRQLPEEGLKFMVYLQKENIIDESGMPKERFSAEFPKEGPSILRIQQVVRGDSAAYFCASSPLVQGTEAFFGQGTRLTVV.

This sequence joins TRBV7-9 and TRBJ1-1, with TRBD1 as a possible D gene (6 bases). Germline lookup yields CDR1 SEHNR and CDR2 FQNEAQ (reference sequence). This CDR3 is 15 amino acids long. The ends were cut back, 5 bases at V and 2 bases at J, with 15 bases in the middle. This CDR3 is CASSTRDNGNTEAFF. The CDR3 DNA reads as TGTGCCAGCAGCACCCGGGACAACGGTAACACTGAAGCTTTCTTT.